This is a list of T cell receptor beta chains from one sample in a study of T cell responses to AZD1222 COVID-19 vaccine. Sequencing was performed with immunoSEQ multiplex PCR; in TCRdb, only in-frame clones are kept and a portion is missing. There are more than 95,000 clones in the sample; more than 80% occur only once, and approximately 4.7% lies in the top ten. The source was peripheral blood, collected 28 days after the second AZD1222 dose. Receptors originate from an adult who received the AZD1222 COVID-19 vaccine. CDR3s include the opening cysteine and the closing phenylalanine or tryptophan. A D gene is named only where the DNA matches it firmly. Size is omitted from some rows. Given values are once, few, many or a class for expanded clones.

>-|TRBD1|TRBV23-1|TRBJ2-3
CASSQPRQGSTDTQYF
TGCGCCAGCAGTCAGCCTAGACAGGGTAGTACAGATACGCAGTATTTT
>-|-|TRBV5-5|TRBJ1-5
CASSLASSGPQHF
TGTGCCAGCAGCTTGGCCTCTTCGGGGCCCCAGCATTTT
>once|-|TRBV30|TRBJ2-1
CAWEVNYNEQFF
TGTGCCTGGGAAGTAAACTACAATGAGCAGTTCTTC
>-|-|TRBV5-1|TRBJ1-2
CASSASGDLNYGYTF
TGCGCCAGCAGCGCCTCGGGAGACCTTAACTATGGCTACACCTTC
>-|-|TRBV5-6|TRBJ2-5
CASSLYLVRNTGTGETQYF
TGTGCCAGCAGCTTGTATTTAGTTAGGAACACGGGGACTGGGGAGACCCAGTACTTC
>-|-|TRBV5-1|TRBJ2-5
CASSPDGSTRETQYF
TGCGCCAGCAGCCCCGACGGCTCAACCAGGGAGACCCAGTACTTC
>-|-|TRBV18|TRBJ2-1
CASSLREGDEQFF
TGTGCCAGCTCACTCAGGGAAGGCGATGAGCAGTTCTTC
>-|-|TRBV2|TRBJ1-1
CASSLPTVMNTEAFF
TGTGCCAGCAGTCTACCGACAGTTATGAACACTGAAGCTTTCTTT
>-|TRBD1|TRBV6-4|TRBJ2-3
CASSDQGAIDTQYF
TGTGCCAGCAGTGACCAGGGGGCGATCGATACGCAGTATTTT
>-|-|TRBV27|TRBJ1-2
CASSLGWGSNYGYTF
TGTGCCAGCAGTTTAGGTTGGGGAAGTAACTATGGCTACACCTTC
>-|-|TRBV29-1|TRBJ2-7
CSVSGPNHPPYEQYF
TGCAGCGTTAGTGGACCGAACCACCCCCCCTACGAGCAGTACTTC
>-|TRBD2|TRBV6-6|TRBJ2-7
CASSLLGLAGATSSYEQYF
TGTGCCAGCAGTCTCCTCGGACTAGCGGGGGCCACCAGCTCCTACGAGCAGTACTTC
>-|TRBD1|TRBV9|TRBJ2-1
CASSATGTEYNEQFF
TGTGCCAGCAGCGCAACCGGGACAGAGTACAATGAGCAGTTCTTC
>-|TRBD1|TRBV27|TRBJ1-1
CASSGGQANTEAFF
TGTGCCAGCAGTGGGGGACAGGCGAACACTGAAGCTTTCTTT
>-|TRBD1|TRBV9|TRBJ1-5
CASSMGQPNQPQHF
TGTGCCAGCAGCATGGGACAGCCGAATCAGCCCCAGCATTTT
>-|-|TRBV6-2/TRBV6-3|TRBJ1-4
CASSLGIATNEKLFF
TGTGCCAGCAGTTTGGGGATTGCAACTAATGAAAAACTGTTTTTT
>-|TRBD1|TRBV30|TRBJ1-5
CAWSLQGGNQPQHF
TGTGCCTGGAGCTTACAGGGGGGCAATCAGCCCCAGCATTTT
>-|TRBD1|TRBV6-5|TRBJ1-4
CASSYGGTGDGEKLFF
TGTGCCAGCAGTTACGGGGGGACAGGGGATGGTGAAAAACTGTTTTTT
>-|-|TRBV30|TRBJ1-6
CAWRDETASPLHF
TGTGCCTGGAGGGACGAGACAGCTTCACCCCTCCACTTT
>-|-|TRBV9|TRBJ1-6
CASSFEDSYNSPLHF
TGTGCCAGCAGTTTCGAAGACAGTTATAATTCACCCCTCCACTTT
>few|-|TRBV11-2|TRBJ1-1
CASSPRVNTEAFF
TGTGCCAGCAGCCCGAGAGTTAACACTGAAGCTTTCTTT
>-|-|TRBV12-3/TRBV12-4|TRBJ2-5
CASSFQGQTQYF
TGTGCCAGCAGTTTTCAGGGTCAGACCCAGTACTTC
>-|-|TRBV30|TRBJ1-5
CAWSADRSNQPQHF
TGTGCCTGGAGCGCGGACCGTAGCAATCAGCCCCAGCATTTT
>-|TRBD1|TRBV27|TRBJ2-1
CASSLSWDRGLNEQFF
TGTGCCAGCAGTTTATCATGGGACAGGGGGCTAAATGAGCAGTTCTTC
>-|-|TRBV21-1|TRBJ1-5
CASSSRWTGCNQPQHF
TGTGCCAGCAGCTCCCGCTGGACAGGATGCAATCAGCCCCAGCATTTT
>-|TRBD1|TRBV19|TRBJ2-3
CASSVPATGTSTDTQYF
TGTGCCAGTAGTGTTCCCGCGACAGGGACGAGCACAGATACGCAGTATTTT
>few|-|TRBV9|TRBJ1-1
CASSPMLMNTEAFF
TGTGCCAGCAGCCCGATGCTTATGAACACTGAAGCTTTCTTT
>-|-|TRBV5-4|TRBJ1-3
CASSEPGIGNTIYF
TGTGCCAGCAGCGAGCCGGGCATTGGAAACACCATATATTTT
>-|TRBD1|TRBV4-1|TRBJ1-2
CASSQEGTGYLGYTF
TGCGCCAGCAGCCAAGAAGGGACAGGGTACCTTGGCTACACCTTC
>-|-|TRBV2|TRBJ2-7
CASSERQFQGSSYEQYF
TGTGCCAGCAGTGAAAGACAATTCCAGGGGAGCTCCTACGAGCAGTACTTC
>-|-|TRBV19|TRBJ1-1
CASAQGSNTEAFF
TGTGCCAGCGCGCAGGGTTCCAACACTGAAGCTTTCTTT
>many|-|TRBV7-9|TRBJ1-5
CASSSAGRGNQPQHF
TGTGCCAGCAGCTCGGCAGGCAGGGGCAATCAGCCCCAGCATTTT
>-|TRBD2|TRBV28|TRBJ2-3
CASSRLAGGSDTQYF
TGTGCCAGCAGCCGACTAGCGGGGGGGTCAGATACGCAGTATTTT
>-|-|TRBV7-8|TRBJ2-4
CASSPLTGWLGNIQYF
TGTGCCAGCAGCCCACTTACCGGGTGGTTGGGAAACATTCAGTACTTC
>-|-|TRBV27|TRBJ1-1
CASSSVSNTEAFF
TGTGCCAGCAGTTCCGTATCGAACACTGAAGCTTTCTTT
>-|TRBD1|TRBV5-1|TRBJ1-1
CASSLLQGRKDTEAFF
TGCGCCAGCAGCCTCTTACAGGGGCGGAAGGACACTGAAGCTTTCTTT
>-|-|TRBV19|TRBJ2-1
CASSKAGEVVQFF
TGTGCCAGTAGTAAGGCCGGGGAGGTTGTGCAGTTCTTC
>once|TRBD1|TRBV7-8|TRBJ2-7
CASSLLSGQDSYEQYF
TGTGCCAGCAGCCTCCTCTCCGGACAGGACTCCTACGAGCAGTACTTC
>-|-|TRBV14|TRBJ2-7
CASSRLGGHEQYF
TGTGCCAGCAGCCGCCTTGGGGGCCACGAGCAGTACTTC
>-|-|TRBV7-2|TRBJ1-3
CASSSTAQPHTIYF
TGTGCCAGCAGCTCTACGGCCCAACCCCACACCATATATTTT
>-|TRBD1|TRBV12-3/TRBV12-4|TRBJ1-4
CASSLGTGEKLFF
TGTGCCAGCAGTTTAGGGACAGGGGAAAAACTGTTTTTT
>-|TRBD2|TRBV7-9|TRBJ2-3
CASSNGRGSTDTQYF
TGTGCCAGCAGCAACGGGCGGGGGAGCACAGATACGCAGTATTTT
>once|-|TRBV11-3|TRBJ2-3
CASSPGGQRPDTQYF
TGTGCCAGCAGCCCGGGCGGACAGAGGCCAGATACGCAGTATTTT
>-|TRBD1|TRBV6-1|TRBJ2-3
CASSEFLGQAGDTQYF
TGTGCCAGCAGTGAATTTCTCGGACAGGCTGGAGATACGCAGTATTTT
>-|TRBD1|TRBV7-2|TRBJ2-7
CASSPRTGRDEQYF
TGTGCCAGCAGCCCAAGGACAGGGCGGGACGAGCAGTACTTC
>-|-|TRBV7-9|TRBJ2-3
CASSWDSNTDTQYF
TGTGCCAGCAGCTGGGACTCGAACACAGATACGCAGTATTTT
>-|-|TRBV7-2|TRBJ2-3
CASSLDGYLPDTQYF
TGTGCCAGCAGCTTAGATGGCTACTTGCCAGATACGCAGTATTTT
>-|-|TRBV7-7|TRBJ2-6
CASSLSPSGANVLTF
TGTGCCAGCAGCTTAAGCCCCTCTGGGGCCAACGTCCTGACTTTC
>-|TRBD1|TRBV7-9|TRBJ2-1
CASSPTGVNEQFF
TGTGCCAGCAGCCCGACAGGGGTCAATGAGCAGTTCTTC
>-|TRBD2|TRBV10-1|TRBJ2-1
CASSENSGGPYNEQFF
TGCGCCAGCAGTGAGAATAGCGGGGGGCCCTACAATGAGCAGTTCTTC
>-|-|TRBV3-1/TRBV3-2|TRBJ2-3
CASSGRGVTDTQYF
TGTGCCAGCAGTGGGAGAGGAGTCACAGATACGCAGTATTTT
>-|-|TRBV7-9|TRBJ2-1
CASSLLGLAERGEQFF
TGTGCCAGCAGCTTGCTCGGGCTAGCGGAAAGGGGGGAGCAGTTCTTC
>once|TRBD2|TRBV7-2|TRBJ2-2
CASSLWGGRPGELFF
TGTGCCAGCAGCTTATGGGGGGGTCGTCCCGGGGAGCTGTTTTTT
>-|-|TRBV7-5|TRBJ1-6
CVRSLGSGSSYNSPLHF
TGTGTCAGAAGCTTAGGTTCAGGAAGCTCCTATAATTCACCCCTCCACTTT
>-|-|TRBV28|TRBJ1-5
CASSFTSGRGLSNQPQHF
TGTGCCAGCAGTTTTACCTCAGGGAGGGGGTTGAGCAATCAGCCCCAGCATTTT